This T cell receptor (beta chain) came from a study of identical twins. Study-wide points: Out-of-frame beta sequences exhibited a weaker degree of excess twin sharing. In zero-insertion analyses, partial confounding could arise from invariant MAIT and iNKT cells. Without tracking the same donors, conclusions rested on cross-sectional statistical analysis. Alpha sequences out of frame and shared by twins had excess low generation probability.

Trimming stripped 3 bases from V and 1 base from J, with 12 bases between. The CDR3 runs 15 residues. About this clonotype: Its target is not known.

TCRdb independently ran MiXCR on the 5' RACE reads; one entry per CDR3 protein. This sample has roughly 690,000 distinct CDR3 sequences, with 21% found just once. The sample was also reused in another study, on T cells expressing NK-cell markers.

The chain carries TRBV12-3 or TRBV12-4 and TRBJ2-5; D not resolved. The sequencing sample was made of PBMCs. The clonotype comes from a woman aged 18-35 years in good health. The CDR3 loop is CASSFFGRGQETQYF. In DNA, the CDR3 is TGTGCCAGCAGTTTTTTTGGTCGCGGCCAAGAGACCCAGTACTTC.